This T cell receptor (beta chain) was captured in a study of beta chain features in type 1 diabetes. This clone was found a few times. The antigen is undetermined. Trimming took 3 bases from V and 4 from J; bases not matched to a gene: 8. The germline V gene has CDR1 MGHRA and CDR2 YSYEKL. The CDR3 runs 16 residues. The study, taken as a whole, reports: The naive, central memory and Treg TCRB repertoires looked more alike in patients than they did in healthy donors. For Type 1 diabetes patients, all four CD4+ subsets carried TCRB CDR3s that were moderately but significantly shorter.

Reverse transcription of all isolated RNA meant that expressed TCRB transcripts were sequenced. Sequenced by immunoSEQ multiplex PCR; TCRdb stores in-frame clones only, minus some. The sample contains a few hundred thousand clones, about 14% of which appear only once. The V and J genes are TRBV4-1 and TRBJ1-5; TRBD1 matches at 8 bases. The clonotype originates from a man aged 25-40 years with type 1 diabetes. The sequenced sample consisted of naive CD4+ T cells from blood. The CDR3 DNA is TGCGCCAGCAGCCAGGACGGGACAGGCCTAAATCAGCCCCAGCATTTT. This codes for CASSQDGTGLNQPQHF.